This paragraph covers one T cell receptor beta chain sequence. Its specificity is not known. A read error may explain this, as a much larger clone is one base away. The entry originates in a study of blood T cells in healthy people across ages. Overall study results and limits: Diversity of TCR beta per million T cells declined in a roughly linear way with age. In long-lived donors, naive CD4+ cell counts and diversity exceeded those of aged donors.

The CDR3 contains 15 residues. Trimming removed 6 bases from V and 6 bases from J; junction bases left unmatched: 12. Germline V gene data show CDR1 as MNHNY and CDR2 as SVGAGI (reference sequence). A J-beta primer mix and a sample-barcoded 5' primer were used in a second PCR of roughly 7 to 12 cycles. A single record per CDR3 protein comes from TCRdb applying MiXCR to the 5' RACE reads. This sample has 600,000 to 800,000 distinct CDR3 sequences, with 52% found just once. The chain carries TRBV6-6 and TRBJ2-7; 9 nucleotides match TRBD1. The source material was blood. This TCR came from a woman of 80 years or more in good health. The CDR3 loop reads CASSPTWTGASEQYF. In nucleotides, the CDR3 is TGTGCCAGCAGCCCAACCTGGACAGGGGCAAGCGAGCAGTACTTC.